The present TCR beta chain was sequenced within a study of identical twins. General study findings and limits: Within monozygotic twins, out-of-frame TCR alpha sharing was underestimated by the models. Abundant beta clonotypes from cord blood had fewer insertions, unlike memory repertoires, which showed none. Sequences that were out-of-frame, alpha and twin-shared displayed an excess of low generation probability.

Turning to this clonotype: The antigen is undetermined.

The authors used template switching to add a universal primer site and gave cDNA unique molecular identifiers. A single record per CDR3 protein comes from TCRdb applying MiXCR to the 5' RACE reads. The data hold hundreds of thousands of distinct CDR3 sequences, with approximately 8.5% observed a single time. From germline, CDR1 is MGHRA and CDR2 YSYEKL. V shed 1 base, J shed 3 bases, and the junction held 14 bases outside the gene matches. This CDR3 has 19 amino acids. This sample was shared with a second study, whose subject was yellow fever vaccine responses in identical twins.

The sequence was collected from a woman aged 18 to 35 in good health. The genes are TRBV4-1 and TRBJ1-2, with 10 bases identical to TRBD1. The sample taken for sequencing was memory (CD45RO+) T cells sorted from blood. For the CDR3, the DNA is TGCGCCAGCAGCCAAGTCGACAGGGGGCATTTCGAGGCTTACTATGGCTACACCTTC. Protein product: CASSQVDRGHFEAYYGYTF.